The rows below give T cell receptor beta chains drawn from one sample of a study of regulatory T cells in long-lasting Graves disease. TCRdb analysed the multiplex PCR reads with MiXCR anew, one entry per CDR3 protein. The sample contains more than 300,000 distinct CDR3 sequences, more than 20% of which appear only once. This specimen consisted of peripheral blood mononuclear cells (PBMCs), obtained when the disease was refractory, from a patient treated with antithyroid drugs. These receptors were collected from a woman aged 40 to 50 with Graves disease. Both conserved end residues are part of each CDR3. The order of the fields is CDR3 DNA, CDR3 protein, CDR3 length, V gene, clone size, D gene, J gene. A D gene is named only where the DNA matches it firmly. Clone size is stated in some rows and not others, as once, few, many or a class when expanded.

DNA: TGTGCCAGCAGCCTCCACCCGGGACAGGGCGAAGGCTACACCTTC; CDR3: CASSLHPGQGEGYTF; length: 15; V: TRBV3-1; size: few; D: TRBD1; J: TRBJ1-2
DNA: TGTGCCAGCATGATTAATTCACCCCTCCACTTT; CDR3: CASMINSPLHF; length: 11; V: TRBV2; size: many; D: -; J: TRBJ1-6
DNA: TGTGCCAGCAGTCTCCCGGGAAGCACGAGTGAAAAACTGTTTTTT; CDR3: CASSLPGSTSEKLFF; length: 15; V: TRBV28; size: many; D: -; J: TRBJ1-4
DNA: TGCAGCGTGGGAATAACAGGGGTCGGGGAGCTGTTTTTT; CDR3: CSVGITGVGELFF; length: 13; V: TRBV29-1; size: few; D: TRBD1; J: TRBJ2-2
DNA: TGTGCCAGCAGGCGAAGGGCCAGGGGGCAAGAGACCCAGTACTTC; CDR3: CASRRRARGQETQYF; length: 15; V: TRBV5-6; size: many; D: TRBD1; J: TRBJ2-5
DNA: TGTGCCAGCAGACCCACTACCTTGGCCATGGCCAAAAACATTCAGTACTTC; CDR3: CASRPTTLAMAKNIQYF; length: 17; V: TRBV11-2; size: -; D: -; J: TRBJ2-4
DNA: TGCAGCGTTCTGACGGTAGTACAAGAGACCCAGTACTTC; CDR3: CSVLTVVQETQYF; length: 13; V: TRBV29-1; size: many; D: -; J: TRBJ2-5
DNA: TGTGCCATCAGTGACCCCCGGACAGCCCGAATTATATTCTTT; CDR3: CAISDPRTARIIFF; length: 14; V: TRBV10-3; size: few; D: -; J: TRBJ1-1
DNA: TGTGCCAGCAGCCTAAGTCCTAGCGGGGGGTACAATGAGCAGTTCTTC; CDR3: CASSLSPSGGYNEQFF; length: 16; V: TRBV7-2; size: many; D: TRBD2; J: TRBJ2-1
DNA: TGTGCCAGCAGCCGGGGGCAGCCGGGACAGCCCCAGCATTTT; CDR3: CASSRGQPGQPQHF; length: 14; V: TRBV12-3/TRBV12-4; size: -; D: -; J: TRBJ1-5
DNA: TGTGCCAGCAGCCGGGACACTAACACTGAAGCTTTCTTT; CDR3: CASSRDTNTEAFF; length: 13; V: TRBV12-3/TRBV12-4; size: many; D: -; J: TRBJ1-1
DNA: TGTGCCAGTAGTATCGGAGCGGGAGGACCCTACAATGAGCAGTTCTTC; CDR3: CASSIGAGGPYNEQFF; length: 16; V: TRBV19; size: -; D: TRBD2; J: TRBJ2-1
DNA: TGTGCCAGCAGAAAAGGGGCAACTAGCACGAATGAGCAGTTCTTC; CDR3: CASRKGATSTNEQFF; length: 15; V: TRBV2; size: few; D: -; J: TRBJ2-1
DNA: TGTGCCACCAGCAGCCACAATCCCCCACTTAACTATGGCTACACCTTC; CDR3: CATSSHNPPLNYGYTF; length: 16; V: TRBV15; size: many; D: -; J: TRBJ1-2
DNA: TGTGCCAGCAGTGACAGAGAAAACACCGGGGAGCTGTTTTTT; CDR3: CASSDRENTGELFF; length: 14; V: TRBV27; size: -; D: -; J: TRBJ2-2
DNA: TGTGCCACCACGCGGGGGGGAGGGCACACCTACGAGCAGTACTTC; CDR3: CATTRGGGHTYEQYF; length: 15; V: TRBV27; size: -; D: TRBD2; J: TRBJ2-7
DNA: TGTGCCAGCAGCTTAGCGCTGCTGCCCCAAGTAAACATTCAGTACTTC; CDR3: CASSLALLPQVNIQYF; length: 16; V: TRBV7-2; size: few; D: -; J: TRBJ2-4
DNA: TGCGCCAGCAGCCAGTTCTACGATCTTGGGAGCACTGAAGCTTTCTTT; CDR3: CASSQFYDLGSTEAFF; length: 16; V: TRBV4-1; size: -; D: -; J: TRBJ1-1
DNA: TGTGCCAGCAGCTTAGGAGGGGGACACCCGAACACTGAAGCTTTCTTT; CDR3: CASSLGGGHPNTEAFF; length: 16; V: TRBV7-9; size: many; D: -; J: TRBJ1-1
DNA: TGTGCCAGCAGTCCTGGACTAGCGGGAGTATATGGCGTTCCGCAGTATTTT; CDR3: CASSPGLAGVYGVPQYF; length: 17; V: TRBV28; size: few; D: TRBD2; J: TRBJ2-3
DNA: TGCGCCAGCCGCCCGCAGGTCGCTACCGGGGAGCTGTTTTTT; CDR3: CASRPQVATGELFF; length: 14; V: TRBV5-1; size: -; D: -; J: TRBJ2-2
DNA: TGCAGTGCTAGAGGCAGCGGGCGGGGACAGCCCCAGCATTTT; CDR3: CSARGSGRGQPQHF; length: 14; V: TRBV20-1; size: -; D: -; J: TRBJ1-5
DNA: TGTGCCAGCAGCTTAGTGTTCGGACCTTCAAATTCACCCCTCCACTTT; CDR3: CASSLVFGPSNSPLHF; length: 16; V: TRBV7-2; size: many; D: -; J: TRBJ1-6
DNA: TGTGCCAGCAGCTTGTTTCTCAACACCGGGGAGCTGTTTTTT; CDR3: CASSLFLNTGELFF; length: 14; V: TRBV5-8; size: -; D: -; J: TRBJ2-2
DNA: TGTGCCAGCAGCTTCGGGCCGAATCAGCCCCAGCATTTT; CDR3: CASSFGPNQPQHF; length: 13; V: TRBV7-9; size: few; D: -; J: TRBJ1-5
DNA: TGTGCCAGCAGCTTAAATAACAGGGTTTGGGGAGTTCACTCTGGAAACACCATATATTTT; CDR3: CASSLNNRVWGVHSGNTIYF; length: 20; V: TRBV7-8; size: -; D: -; J: TRBJ1-3
DNA: TGCGCCAGCAGCTTCAACACCGAACACTATGGCTACACCTTC; CDR3: CASSFNTEHYGYTF; length: 14; V: TRBV5-1; size: few; D: -; J: TRBJ1-2
DNA: TGTGCCAGCAGTTACTCGGAAATAGCGGAGCCCAATGAGCAGTTCTTC; CDR3: CASSYSEIAEPNEQFF; length: 16; V: TRBV6-2/TRBV6-3; size: -; D: -; J: TRBJ2-1
DNA: TGTGCCATCAGTGAGTCTATGGGGAACACCATATATTTT; CDR3: CAISESMGNTIYF; length: 13; V: TRBV10-3; size: -; D: -; J: TRBJ1-3
DNA: TGTGCCAGCCAGTGCCCCGAGACGCGGGAGGTTCCGTACGAGCAGTACTTC; CDR3: CASQCPETREVPYEQYF; length: 17; V: TRBV28; size: -; D: TRBD2; J: TRBJ2-7
DNA: TGCAGTGCTAGAGGCGGGGGCCCACGCACGCAGTATTTT; CDR3: CSARGGGPRTQYF; length: 13; V: TRBV20-1; size: -; D: -; J: TRBJ2-3
DNA: TGTGCCAGCAGTTACTCGGCACTAGCGGATTTCTACGAGCAGTACTTC; CDR3: CASSYSALADFYEQYF; length: 16; V: TRBV6-5; size: -; D: TRBD2; J: TRBJ2-7
DNA: TGTGCCAGCTCACCGGGATCCAAGAGAGCGGTTCAATATTTT; CDR3: CASSPGSKRAVQYF; length: 14; V: TRBV18; size: -; D: -; J: TRBJ2-3
DNA: TGTGCCAGCAGCGCTACAGGGGGCCTGGAGACCCAGTACTTC; CDR3: CASSATGGLETQYF; length: 14; V: TRBV7-9; size: many; D: TRBD1; J: TRBJ2-5
DNA: TGTGCCAGCAGCCCCACAGGGACGAGCGGCTACACCTTC; CDR3: CASSPTGTSGYTF; length: 13; V: TRBV7-3; size: -; D: -; J: TRBJ1-2
DNA: TGCGCCAGCAGCTATAGCGGGAGAGGGAACACCGGGGAGCTGTTTTTT; CDR3: CASSYSGRGNTGELFF; length: 16; V: TRBV5-1; size: -; D: TRBD2; J: TRBJ2-2
DNA: TGCGCCAGCAGCTTGGTAGGTCGAAGGGAGAGTCAGGAGCAGTACTTC; CDR3: CASSLVGRRESQEQYF; length: 16; V: TRBV5-1; size: many; D: -; J: TRBJ2-7
DNA: TGTGCCAGCAGTTCGCTCCCCGGGACAGGCAGGAACACTGAAGCTTTCTTT; CDR3: CASSSLPGTGRNTEAFF; length: 17; V: TRBV12-3/TRBV12-4; size: many; D: TRBD1; J: TRBJ1-1
DNA: TGTGCCAGCAGTTTCTTGGGGCCGGTAGCTTTCTTT; CDR3: CASSFLGPVAFF; length: 12; V: TRBV28; size: many; D: -; J: TRBJ1-1
DNA: TGTGCCAGCAACAAATGGGACTCCCGCTCCTACAATGAGCAGTTCTTC; CDR3: CASNKWDSRSYNEQFF; length: 16; V: TRBV2; size: few; D: -; J: TRBJ2-1
DNA: TGTGCCGTGAAAGGGGATAACGGCTACACCTTC; CDR3: CAVKGDNGYTF; length: 11; V: TRBV30; size: -; D: -; J: TRBJ1-2
DNA: TGTGCCAGCAGTTACGAGGCCAGGGGGAACTCCGGGGAGCTGTTTTTT; CDR3: CASSYEARGNSGELFF; length: 16; V: TRBV6-5; size: -; D: TRBD1; J: TRBJ2-2
DNA: TGTGCCAGCAGTTTAGTGCGTGATGCTTTCTTT; CDR3: CASSLVRDAFF; length: 11; V: TRBV12-3/TRBV12-4; size: many; D: -; J: TRBJ1-1
DNA: TGTGCCAGCACGGGTCCTAACTATGGCTACACCTTC; CDR3: CASTGPNYGYTF; length: 12; V: TRBV3-1; size: many; D: -; J: TRBJ1-2